These T cell receptor beta chains were read from a single sample in a study of T-cell memory formation after mild COVID-19. TCRdb ran MiXCR on the 5' RACE reads and lists one entry per CDR3 protein. The sample includes more than 250,000 distinct CDR3 sequences, 16% of them seen just once. The sequencing input was PBMCs or a T cell subset sorted from them (not recorded which). The receptors were gathered from a man younger than 35 who had mild COVID-19 (a few samples of this study predate the infection). Cell type and time point are not known. Each CDR3 is given without its conserved first and last residue. A D gene is named only where the DNA matches it firmly.

ASSYDRGYEQY	TRBV6-5	TRBD1
ASSPYDGGDTEAF	TRBV9	.
ASSLLRQNYGYT	TRBV7-2	.
ASSDLAGASTDTQY	TRBV10-1	TRBD2
ASSRGSIATNEKLF	TRBV11-2	.
ASRPGRRVTGELF	TRBV12-3/TRBV12-4	.
SARDRTMNTEAF	TRBV20-1	.
ASSYVFGAGNKETQY	TRBV6-2/TRBV6-3	.
ASSLYRYTEAF	TRBV4-3	.
ASSRTENYGYT	TRBV7-9	.
ASSVEPTSHNEQF	TRBV9	TRBD2
ASSPRGLDHEQF	TRBV19	.
ASSFTLQRGNEQF	TRBV11-2	TRBD2
SAPGTPTRETQY	TRBV20-1	.
ASSRGLAGALSYNEQF	TRBV3-1	TRBD2
ASSLALGTQY	TRBV6-5	.
ASSLGQGYT	TRBV28	.
SGARDRLNEQF	TRBV29-1	TRBD1
ASSVDSGANQPQH	TRBV9	.
ASNRQVEAF	TRBV7-2	.